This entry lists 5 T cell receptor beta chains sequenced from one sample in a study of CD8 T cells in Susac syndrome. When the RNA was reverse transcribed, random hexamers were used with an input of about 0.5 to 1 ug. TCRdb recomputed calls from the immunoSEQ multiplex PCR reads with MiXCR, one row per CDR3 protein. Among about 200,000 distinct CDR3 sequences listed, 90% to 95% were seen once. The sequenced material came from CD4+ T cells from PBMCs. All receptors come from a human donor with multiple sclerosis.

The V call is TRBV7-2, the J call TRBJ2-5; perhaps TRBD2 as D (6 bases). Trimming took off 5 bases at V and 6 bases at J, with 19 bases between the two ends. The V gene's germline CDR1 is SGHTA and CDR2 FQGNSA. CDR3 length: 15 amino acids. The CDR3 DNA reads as TGTGCCAGCAGCCCGGCGGGGAATTCGGGGAAGACCCAGTACTTC. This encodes CASSPAGNSGKTQYF.

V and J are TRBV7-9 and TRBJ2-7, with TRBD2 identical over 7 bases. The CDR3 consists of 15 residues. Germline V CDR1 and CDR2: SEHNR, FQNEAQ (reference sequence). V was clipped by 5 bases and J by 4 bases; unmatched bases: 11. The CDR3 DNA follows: TGTGCCAGCAGCCTCCGTAGGGAGCGGGGTTACGAGCAGTACTTC. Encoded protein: CASSLRRERGYEQYF.

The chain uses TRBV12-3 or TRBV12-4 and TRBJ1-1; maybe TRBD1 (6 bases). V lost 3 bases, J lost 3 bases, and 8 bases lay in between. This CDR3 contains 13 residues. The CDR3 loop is CASSFSGDTEAFF. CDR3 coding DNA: TGTGCCAGCAGTTTTTCAGGGGACACTGAAGCTTTCTTT.

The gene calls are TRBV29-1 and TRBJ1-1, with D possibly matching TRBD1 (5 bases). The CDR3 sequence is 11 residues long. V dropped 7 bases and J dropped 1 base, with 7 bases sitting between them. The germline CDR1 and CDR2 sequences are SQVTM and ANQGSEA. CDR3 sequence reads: CSGGQNTEAFF. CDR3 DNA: TGCAGCGGAGGACAGAACACTGAAGCTTTCTTT.

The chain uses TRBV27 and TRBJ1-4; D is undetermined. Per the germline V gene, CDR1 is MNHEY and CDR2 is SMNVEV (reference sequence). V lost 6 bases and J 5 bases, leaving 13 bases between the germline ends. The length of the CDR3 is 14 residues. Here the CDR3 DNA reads TGTGCCAGCAGCGGCGGTGCGCTAAATGAAAAACTGTTTTTT. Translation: CASSGGALNEKLFF.